The 2 T cell receptor beta chains listed next were all sequenced from one sample in a study of identical twins. One entry per CDR3 protein, called by TCRdb with MiXCR from the 5' RACE reads. Of 650,000 to 750,000 distinct CDR3 sequences in the sample, roughly 20% were seen once. This sample also belongs to another study, concerning T cells expressing NK-cell markers.

The sample comprised PBMCs. Receptors were obtained from a woman between 18 and 30 years old in good health.

The CDR3 nucleotides read TGTGCCAGCAGCTTGGGGTGGGGCTACAATGAGCAGTTCTTC. Translation: CASSLGWGYNEQFF. The chain links TRBV5-6 to TRBJ2-1; no clear D gene. In germline, CDR1 is SGHDT, CDR2 YYEEEE. Trimming removed 0 bases from V and 3 bases from J, with 7 bases in between. The length of the CDR3 is 14 residues.

The V call is TRBV6-2 or TRBV6-3, the J call TRBJ2-2, with D maybe TRBD2 (5 bases). V lost 0 bases and J 4 bases, leaving 12 bases between the germline ends. Germline V lookup: CDR1 MNHEY, CDR2 SVGEGT. This CDR3 has 16 residues. The chain's CDR3 is CASSYSGLASTGELFF. CDR3 nucleotides: TGTGCCAGCAGTTACTCGGGCCTAGCTAGCACCGGGGAGCTGTTTTTT.